The subject of this entry is one TCR beta chain. What it binds is not known. The source of the sample is a study of OX40 agonist ivuxolimab in advanced cancers. Looking at the study overall: While on treatment, patients had intravenous ivuxolimab at 0.01 to 10 mg/kg every 2 weeks.

The table came from immunoSEQ multiplex PCR; TCRdb's copy has only in-frame clones and leaves some out. The repertoire consists of 50,000 to 65,000 clones, with 81% occurring once and the leading ten covering approximately 1%. General observations from the study: Antigens targeted by the expanded peripheral T cells were not determined. At 0.1 to 3.0 mg/kg, clonal expansion of CD4+ and CD8+ blood T cells had occurred by week 6.

The CDR3 is 14 amino acids. The V end lost 0 bases, the J end lost 4 bases, and 9 bases lay between the germline ends. Germline loops: CDR1 LNHNV, CDR2 YYDKDF (reference sequence). The chain couples TRBV15 to TRBJ1-2; D uncertain. The receptor comes from an adult with an advanced solid tumor such as melanoma, head and neck, liver or kidney cancer. The specimen comprised CD4+ or CD8+ T cells sorted from blood, sampled in a trial of the OX40 agonist ivuxolimab. CDR3 amino acids: CATSREARTYGYTF. The CDR3 coding sequence is TGTGCCACCAGCAGAGAGGCCAGAACCTATGGCTACACCTTC. Filled out from reference TRBV15 and TRBJ1-2, the complete variable domain reads DAMVIQNPRYQVTQFGKPVTLSCSQTLNHNVMYWYQQKSSQAPKLLFHYYDKDFNNEADTPDNFQSRRPNTSFCFLDIRSPGLGDTAMYLCATSREARTYGYTFGSGTRLTVV.